A single sample gave rise to the 11 T cell receptor beta chains below, sequenced in a study of cytomegalovirus exposure and HLA in healthy donors. Method: immunoSEQ multiplex PCR; TCRdb's copy keeps in-frame clones and lacks some. Found here are 200,000 to 250,000 clones, almost 90% of them singletons; the top ten hold over 2.5%. Sequenced: PBMCs. The source of these receptors is a woman between 18 and 30 years old in good health and CMV-seronegative.

The rearrangement links TRBV2 to TRBJ1-1, with D unclear. Germline loops: CDR1 SNHLY, CDR2 FYNNEI. CDR3 length: 12 residues. V was pared by 5 bases and J by 10 bases, with 14 bases between. The CDR3 is CASSLDLGTAFF. Here the CDR3 DNA reads TGTGCCAGCAGTCTGGACTTGGGCACAGCTTTCTTT.

This chain connects TRBV27 to TRBJ2-7; possibly TRBD2 for D (5 bases). Germline lookup yields CDR1 MNHEY and CDR2 SMNVEV (reference sequence). The CDR3 has 12 residues. Trimming took off 4 bases at V and 6 bases at J, with 10 bases between the two ends. In DNA, the CDR3 is TGTGCCAGCAGTTCAAGCCGGGGCGAGCAGTACTTC. This sequence encodes CASSSSRGEQYF.

The chain employs TRBV7-3 and TRBJ2-1, with D possibly matching TRBD2 (7 bases). Trimming cost V 2 bases and J 13 bases, with 18 bases left between them. CDR3 length: 14 residues. Germline CDR1 is SGHTA and CDR2 is FQGTGA. The CDR3 DNA is TGTGCCAGCAGCTTATTAAAAGGGAGGGGGGTACAGTTCTTC. Protein: CASSLLKGRGVQFF.

This chain uses TRBV7-9 with TRBJ2-1; TRBD2 matches at 12 bases. Germline-derived CDR1 and CDR2 are SEHNR and FQNEAQ (reference sequence). This CDR3 is 18 amino acids long. The junction had 13 bases not matched to a gene; V was cut back by 5 bases and J by 5 bases. CDR3: CASSPHPGLAGGDNEQFF. The CDR3 nucleotides are TGTGCCAGCAGCCCCCACCCGGGACTAGCGGGCGGGGACAATGAGCAGTTCTTC.

In nucleotides, the CDR3 is TGTGCCAGCAGCTCGGCAGGCGTTTTGAACACTGAAGCTTTCTTT. Its translation: CASSSAGVLNTEAFF. The chain combines TRBV28 with TRBJ1-1, with no clear D. CDR3 length equals 15 residues. Germline V lookup: CDR1 MDHEN, CDR2 SYDVKM. V was cut by 6 bases and J by 0 bases, with 14 bases left in between.

The J gene is TRBJ2-5, the V gene TRBV7-9; a weak D match, TRBD1 (6 bases). The CDR3 length is 15 residues. Trimming took off 5 bases at V and 3 bases at J, with 16 bases between the two ends. CDR1 is SEHNR and CDR2 is FQNEAQ in the germline V gene (reference sequence). Written as DNA, the CDR3 is TGTGCCAGCAGCCCAATAACTCAGGGGAAAGAGACCCAGTACTTC. It specifies CASSPITQGKETQYF.

Here the CDR3 DNA reads TGTGCCAGCAGCTTAGGTAGAAGCGGGGGCACCTACAATGAGCAGTTCTTC. Translated: CASSLGRSGGTYNEQFF. This rearrangement joins TRBV7-9 to TRBJ2-1, with 8 bases aligning to TRBD2. The CDR3 is 17 amino acids. Germline CDR1 reads SEHNR; CDR2 reads FQNEAQ (reference sequence). Trimming cost V 1 base and J 2 bases; bases outside gene matches: 7.

V and J are TRBV5-1 and TRBJ1-5, with TRBD1 matching over 8 bases. Germline assignment: CDR1 SGHRS and CDR2 YFSETQ. Trimming at V came to 3 bases and at J to 7 bases, leaving 6 bases not matched to a gene. The CDR3 spans 14 residues. CDR3 amino acids: CASSSGQGGQPQHF. The CDR3 bases are TGCGCCAGCAGCTCTGGACAGGGAGGGCAGCCCCAGCATTTT.

The rearrangement links TRBV2 to TRBJ1-1; D is ambiguous. The CDR3 runs 12 residues. Germline V gene sequence: CDR1 SNHLY, CDR2 FYNNEI. V was clipped by 3 bases and J by 3 bases, with 5 bases between them. CDR3: CASSDPYTEAFF. The CDR3 region has the DNA TGTGCCAGCAGTGACCCCTACACTGAAGCTTTCTTT.

The rearrangement links TRBV18 to TRBJ1-1; D might be TRBD1 (5 bases). This CDR3 contains 15 residues. V lost 1 base and J lost 13, with 22 bases in between. Per the germline V gene, CDR1 is KGHSH and CDR2 is LQKENI. The CDR3, as DNA: TGTGCCAGCTCACCACAGGTCGCGAGGCCTCTAAGGGGTTTCTTT. Its protein product is CASSPQVARPLRGFF. Full variable domain (remainder filled in from reference TRBV18 and TRBJ1-1): NAGVMQNPRHLVRRRGQEARLRCSPMKGHSHVYWYRQLPEEGLKFMVYLQKENIIDESGMPKERFSAEFPKEGPSILRIQQVVRGDSAAYFCASSPQVARPLRGFFGQGTRLTVV.

This chain joins TRBV7-2 and TRBJ2-5; the match to TRBD2 covers 9 bases. Germline V gene sequence: CDR1 SGHTA, CDR2 FQGNSA. The J segment lost 2 bases and the V segment lost 5 bases, leaving 3 bases of the junction unmatched. This CDR3 contains 14 residues. CDR3 in DNA: TGTGCCAGCAGCCCGGGACTAGCTCAAGAGACCCAGTACTTC. Amino acid sequence: CASSPGLAQETQYF.